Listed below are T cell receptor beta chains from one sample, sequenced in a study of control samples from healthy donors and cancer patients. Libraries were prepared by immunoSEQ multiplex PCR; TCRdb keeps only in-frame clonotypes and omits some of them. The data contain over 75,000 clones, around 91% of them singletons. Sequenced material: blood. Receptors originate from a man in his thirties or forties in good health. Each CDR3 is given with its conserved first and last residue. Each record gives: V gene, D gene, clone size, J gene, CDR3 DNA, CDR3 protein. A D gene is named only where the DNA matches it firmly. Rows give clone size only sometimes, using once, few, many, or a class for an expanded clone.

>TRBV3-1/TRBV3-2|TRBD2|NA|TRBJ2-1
TGTGCCAGCAGCCAAACCAGGCTAGCGGGAGGGTTGAATGAGCAGTTCTTC
CASSQTRLAGGLNEQFF
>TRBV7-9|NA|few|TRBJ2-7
TGTGCCAGCAGCTTATTTTTAGGGGAGCAGTACTTC
CASSLFLGEQYF
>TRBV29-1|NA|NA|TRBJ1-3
TGCAGCGTTGAAGGGGGCAGGGTCACTACCGGAAACACCATATATTTT
CSVEGGRVTTGNTIYF
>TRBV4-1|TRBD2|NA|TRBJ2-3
TGCGCCAGCCGTCGACTAGCGGGAGGGCCGTATACGCAGTATTTT
CASRRLAGGPYTQYF
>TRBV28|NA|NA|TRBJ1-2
TGTGCCAGCAGTTTGCGTGAGGGCGGCTACACCTTC
CASSLREGGYTF
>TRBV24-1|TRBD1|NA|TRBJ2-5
TGTGCCACCAGTGAGGGGCAGGGGGATAAGTTGAGAGAGACCCAGTACTTC
CATSEGQGDKLRETQYF
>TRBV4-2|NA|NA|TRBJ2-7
TGTGCCAGCAGCCAGGGATACTCCGAGCAGTACTTC
CASSQGYSEQYF
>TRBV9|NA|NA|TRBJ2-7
TGTGCCAGCAGCGTAGCACAGGGCGAGCAGTACTTC
CASSVAQGEQYF
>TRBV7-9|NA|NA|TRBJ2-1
TGTGCCAGCAGCGCACATCCGGCGTCGAGCTCCTACAATGAGCAGTTCTTC
CASSAHPASSSYNEQFF
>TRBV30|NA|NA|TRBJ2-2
TGTGCCTGGACTTGGGGCCTTATACCGAACACCGGGGAGCTGTTTTTT
CAWTWGLIPNTGELFF
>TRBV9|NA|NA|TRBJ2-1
TGTGCCAGCAGCGTAGAACAGGGACTATACAATGAGCAGTTCTTC
CASSVEQGLYNEQFF
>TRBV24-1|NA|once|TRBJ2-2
TGTGCCACCAGTGCGTATGGAACCGGGGAGCTGTTTTTT
CATSAYGTGELFF
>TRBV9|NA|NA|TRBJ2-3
TGTGCCAGCAGCGTAGATACAGATACGCAGTATTTT
CASSVDTDTQYF
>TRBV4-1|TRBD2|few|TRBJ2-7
TGCGCCAGCAGCCAAGATTGGGGACTAGCGTCCCCCTACGAGCAGTACTTC
CASSQDWGLASPYEQYF
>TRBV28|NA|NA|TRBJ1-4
TGTGCCAGCAGCCTATCCCGGGGGGCAGCTAATGAAAAACTGTTTTTT
CASSLSRGAANEKLFF
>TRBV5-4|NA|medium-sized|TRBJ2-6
TGTGCCAGCAGTTATGAGGCCTCACCTCCCTCTGGGGCCAACGTCCTGACTTTC
CASSYEASPPSGANVLTF
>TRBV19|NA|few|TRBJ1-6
TGTGCCAGTAGCACCGCCGGGGATTCACCCCTCCACTTT
CASSTAGDSPLHF
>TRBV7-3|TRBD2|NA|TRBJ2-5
TGTGCCAGCAGCCCGGAGCATTGGGGGGGTGAGACCCAGTACTTC
CASSPEHWGGETQYF
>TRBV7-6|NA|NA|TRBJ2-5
TGTGCCAGCAGCCCAGGCGCAGGGATGGAAGAGACCCAGTACTTC
CASSPGAGMEETQYF
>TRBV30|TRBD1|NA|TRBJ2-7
TGTGCCTGGAGTAACAGGGGGTCCTCCTACGAGCAGTACTTC
CAWSNRGSSYEQYF
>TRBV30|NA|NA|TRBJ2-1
TGTGCCTGGAGTGTAGCGACAGCGGAGTTCTTC
CAWSVATAEFF
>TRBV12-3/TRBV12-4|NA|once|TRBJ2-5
TGTGCCAGCAGTTTAGCCGTAGCGGAGACCCAGTACTTC
CASSLAVAETQYF
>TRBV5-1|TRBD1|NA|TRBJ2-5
TGCGCCAGCAGCTTGGGACTACAGGGACAGGGACAAGAGACCCAGTACTTC
CASSLGLQGQGQETQYF
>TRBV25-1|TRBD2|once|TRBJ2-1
TGTGCCAGCAGTGAATTTGGGCTAGCGGGAGGGGGCAATGAGCAGTTCTTC
CASSEFGLAGGGNEQFF
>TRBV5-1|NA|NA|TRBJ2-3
TGCGCCAGCGAGCTGAGGGATACGCAGTATTTT
CASELRDTQYF
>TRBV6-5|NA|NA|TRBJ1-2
TGTGCCAGCAGGGGGACCTACTATGGCTACACCTTC
CASRGTYYGYTF
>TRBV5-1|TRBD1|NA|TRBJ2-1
TGCGCCAGCAGCTGGACTTCCGGGACAGGAGGCGGCAATGAGCAGTTCTTC
CASSWTSGTGGGNEQFF
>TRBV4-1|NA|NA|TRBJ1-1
TGCGCCAGCAGCCAAGAGTATGGAGTCACTGAAGCTTTCTTT
CASSQEYGVTEAFF